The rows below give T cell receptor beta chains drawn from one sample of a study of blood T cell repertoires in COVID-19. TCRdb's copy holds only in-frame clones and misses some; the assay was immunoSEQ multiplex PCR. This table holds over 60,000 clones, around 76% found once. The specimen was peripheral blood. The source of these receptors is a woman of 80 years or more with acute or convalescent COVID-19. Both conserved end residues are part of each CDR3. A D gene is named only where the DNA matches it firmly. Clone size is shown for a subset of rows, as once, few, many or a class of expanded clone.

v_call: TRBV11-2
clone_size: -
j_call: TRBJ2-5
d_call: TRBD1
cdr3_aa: CASSLETGGQETQYF
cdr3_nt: TGTGCCAGCAGCTTGGAGACAGGGGGGCAAGAGACCCAGTACTTC

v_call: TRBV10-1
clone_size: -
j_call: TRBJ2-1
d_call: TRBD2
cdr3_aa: CASSPGTSGYNEQFF
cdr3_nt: TGCGCCAGCTCGCCCGGGACTAGCGGATACAATGAGCAGTTCTTC

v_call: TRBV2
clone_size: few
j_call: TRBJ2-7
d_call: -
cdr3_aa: CASSEWRGPSYEQYF
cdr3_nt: TGTGCCAGCAGTGAGTGGCGGGGACCTTCCTACGAGCAGTACTTC

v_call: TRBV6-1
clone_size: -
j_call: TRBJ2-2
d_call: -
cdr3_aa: CASSEGGAGELFF
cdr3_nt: TGTGCCAGCAGTGAAGGGGGGGCCGGGGAGCTGTTTTTT

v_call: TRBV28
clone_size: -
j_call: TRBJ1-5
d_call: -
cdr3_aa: CASSFYSNQPQHF
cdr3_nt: TGTGCCAGCAGTTTTTATAGCAATCAGCCCCAGCATTTT

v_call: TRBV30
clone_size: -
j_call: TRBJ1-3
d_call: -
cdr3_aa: CAWSKGADGNTIYF
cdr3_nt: TGTGCCTGGAGTAAAGGGGCGGACGGAAACACCATATATTTT

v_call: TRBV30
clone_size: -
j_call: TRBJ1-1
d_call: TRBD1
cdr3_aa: CAWERGQGNTEAFF
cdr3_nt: TGTGCCTGGGAGCGGGGACAGGGAAACACTGAAGCTTTCTTT

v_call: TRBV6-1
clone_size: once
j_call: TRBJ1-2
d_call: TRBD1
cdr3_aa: CASSERDRGRGGYTF
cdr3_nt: TGTGCCAGCAGTGAAAGGGACAGGGGGCGCGGAGGCTACACCTTC

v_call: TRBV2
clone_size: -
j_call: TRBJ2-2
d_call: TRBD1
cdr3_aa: CASTYHGQGSTGELFF
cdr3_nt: TGTGCCAGCACCTATCACGGACAGGGATCCACCGGGGAGCTGTTTTTT

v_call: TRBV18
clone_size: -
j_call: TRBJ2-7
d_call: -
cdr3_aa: CASSPWQGSDEQYF
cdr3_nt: TGTGCCAGCTCACCCTGGCAGGGTTCCGACGAGCAGTACTTC

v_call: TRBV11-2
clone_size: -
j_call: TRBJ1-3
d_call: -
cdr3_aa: CASSLSPRGNTIYF
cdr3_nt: TGTGCCAGCAGCTTGTCACCTAGGGGGAACACCATATATTTT

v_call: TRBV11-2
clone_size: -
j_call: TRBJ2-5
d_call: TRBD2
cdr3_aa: CASSLVGGSGETQYF
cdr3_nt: TGTGCCAGCAGCTTAGTTGGCGGGAGTGGAGAGACCCAGTACTTC

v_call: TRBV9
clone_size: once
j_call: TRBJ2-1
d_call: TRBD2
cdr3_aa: CASSVIAGGPNEQFF
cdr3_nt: TGTGCCAGCAGCGTAATAGCGGGAGGGCCTAATGAGCAGTTCTTC

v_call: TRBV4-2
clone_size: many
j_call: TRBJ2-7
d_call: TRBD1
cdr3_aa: CASSQDGGGQGIQYF
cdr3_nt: TGTGCCAGCAGCCAAGATGGGGGGGGACAGGGGATACAGTACTTC

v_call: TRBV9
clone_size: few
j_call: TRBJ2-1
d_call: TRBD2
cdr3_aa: CASSASGKIVGDSYNEQFF
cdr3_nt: TGTGCCAGCAGTGCTAGCGGGAAGATCGTAGGAGATTCCTACAATGAGCAGTTCTTC

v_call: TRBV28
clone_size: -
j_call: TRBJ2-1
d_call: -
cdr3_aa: CASSSRGGSGFIYNEQFF
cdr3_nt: TGTGCCAGCAGTTCCCGGGGTGGATCGGGCTTTATCTACAATGAGCAGTTCTTC

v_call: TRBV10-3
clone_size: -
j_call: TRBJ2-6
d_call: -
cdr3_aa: CAISDPAGANVLTF
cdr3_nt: TGTGCCATCAGTGATCCGGCTGGGGCCAACGTCCTGACTTTC

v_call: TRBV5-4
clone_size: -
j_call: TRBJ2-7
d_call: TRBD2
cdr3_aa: CASRTGLADSYEQYF
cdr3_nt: TGTGCCAGCAGAACGGGACTAGCGGATTCCTACGAGCAGTACTTC

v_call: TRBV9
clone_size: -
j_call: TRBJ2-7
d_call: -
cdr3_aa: CASSVGSSSYEQYF
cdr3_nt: TGTGCCAGCAGCGTAGGATCCAGCTCCTACGAGCAGTACTTC

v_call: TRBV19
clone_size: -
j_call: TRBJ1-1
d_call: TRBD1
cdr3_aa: CASSGDRRGDTEAFF
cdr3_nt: TGTGCCAGTAGTGGGGACAGACGGGGCGACACTGAAGCTTTCTTT

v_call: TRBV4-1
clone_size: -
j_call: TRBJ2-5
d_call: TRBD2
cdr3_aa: CASRLAGASETQYF
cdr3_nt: TGCGCCAGCAGACTAGCGGGAGCCTCGGAGACCCAGTACTTC

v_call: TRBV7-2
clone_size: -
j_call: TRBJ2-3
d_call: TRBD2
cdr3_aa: CASSLATSGRVYTQYF
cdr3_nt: TGTGCCAGCAGCTTAGCGACTAGCGGGAGAGTGTATACGCAGTATTTT

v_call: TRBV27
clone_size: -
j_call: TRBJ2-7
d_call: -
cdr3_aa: CASSYNEVHEQYF
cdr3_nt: TGTGCCAGCAGTTACAATGAGGTTCACGAGCAGTACTTC

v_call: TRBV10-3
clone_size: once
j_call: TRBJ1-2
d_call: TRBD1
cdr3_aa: CAISEQGANYGYTF
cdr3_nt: TGTGCCATCAGTGAACAGGGGGCTAACTATGGCTACACCTTC

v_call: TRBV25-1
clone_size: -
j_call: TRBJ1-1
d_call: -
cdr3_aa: CASRELTEAFF
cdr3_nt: TGTGCCAGCAGGGAACTAACTGAAGCTTTCTTT

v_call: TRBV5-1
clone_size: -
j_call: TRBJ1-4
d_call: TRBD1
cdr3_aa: CASSLGGQGKEKLFF
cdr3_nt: TGCGCCAGCAGCCTGGGGGGACAGGGTAAAGAAAAACTGTTTTTT

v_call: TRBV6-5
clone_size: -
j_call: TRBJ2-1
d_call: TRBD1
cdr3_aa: CASSPDRAPNNEQFF
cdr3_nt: TGTGCCAGCAGTCCGGACAGGGCCCCCAACAATGAGCAGTTCTTC

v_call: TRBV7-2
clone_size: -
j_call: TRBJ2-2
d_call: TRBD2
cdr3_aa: CASSPARGRGNTGELFF
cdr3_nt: TGTGCCAGCAGCCCCGCCCGGGGGAGGGGGAACACCGGGGAGCTGTTTTTT

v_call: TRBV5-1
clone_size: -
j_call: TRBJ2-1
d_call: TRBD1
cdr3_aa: CASSYYGTGASNEQFF
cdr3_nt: TGCGCCAGCAGCTACTATGGGACAGGGGCCTCGAATGAGCAGTTCTTC

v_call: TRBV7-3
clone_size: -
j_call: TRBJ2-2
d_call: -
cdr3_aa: CASSRDTNTGELFF
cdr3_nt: TGTGCCAGCAGCCGCGACACGAACACCGGGGAGCTGTTTTTT

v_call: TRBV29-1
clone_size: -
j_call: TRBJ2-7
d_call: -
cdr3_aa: CSVRGKGGQSYEQYF
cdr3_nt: TGCAGCGTTCGGGGGAAAGGGGGACAGTCCTACGAGCAGTACTTC

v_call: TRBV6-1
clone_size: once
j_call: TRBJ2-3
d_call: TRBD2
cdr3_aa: CASSDGREEWLTQYF
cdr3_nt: TGTGCCAGCAGTGACGGGCGGGAGGAGTGGTTAACGCAGTATTTT

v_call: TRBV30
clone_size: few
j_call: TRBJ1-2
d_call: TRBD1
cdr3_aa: CASDRRTNYGYTF
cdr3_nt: TGTGCCTCGGACAGGAGGACTAACTATGGCTACACCTTC

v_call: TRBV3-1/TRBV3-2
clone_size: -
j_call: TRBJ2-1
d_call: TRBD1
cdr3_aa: CASSHEGDSQFF
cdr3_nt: TGTGCCAGCAGCCACGAGGGGGACAGCCAGTTCTTC

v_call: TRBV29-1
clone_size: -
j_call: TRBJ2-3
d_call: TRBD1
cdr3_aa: CSSSTGGSTDTQYF
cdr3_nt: TGCAGCTCATCGACAGGGGGCTCCACAGATACGCAGTATTTT

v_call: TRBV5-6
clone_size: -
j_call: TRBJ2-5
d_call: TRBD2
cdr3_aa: CASSFSGRVETQYF
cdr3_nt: TGTGCCAGCAGCTTTAGCGGGAGAGTGGAGACCCAGTACTTC

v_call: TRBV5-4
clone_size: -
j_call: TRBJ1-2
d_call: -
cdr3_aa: CASSLESYGYTF
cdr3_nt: TGTGCCAGCAGCTTGGAATCTTATGGCTACACCTTC

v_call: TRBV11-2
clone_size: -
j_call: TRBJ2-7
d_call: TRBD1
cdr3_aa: CASSRDRGEQYF
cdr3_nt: TGTGCCAGCAGCCGGGACAGGGGCGAGCAGTACTTC

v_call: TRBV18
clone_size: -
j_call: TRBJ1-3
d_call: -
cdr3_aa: CASSPPSRDISGNTIYF
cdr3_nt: TGTGCCAGCTCACCACCTAGCAGGGACATCTCTGGAAACACCATATATTTT

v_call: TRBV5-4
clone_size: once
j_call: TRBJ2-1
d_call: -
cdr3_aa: CASFQGFGTYNEQFF
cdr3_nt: TGTGCCAGCTTTCAGGGGTTTGGAACCTACAATGAGCAGTTCTTC

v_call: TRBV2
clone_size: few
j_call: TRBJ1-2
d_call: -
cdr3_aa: CASSEEEGDYGYTF
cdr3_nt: TGTGCCAGCAGTGAAGAGGAGGGTGACTATGGCTACACCTTC

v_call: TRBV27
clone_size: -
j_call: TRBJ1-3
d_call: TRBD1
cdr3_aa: CASSFRQGGGNTIYF
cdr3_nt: TGTGCCAGCAGTTTCCGACAGGGTGGGGGAAACACCATATATTTT

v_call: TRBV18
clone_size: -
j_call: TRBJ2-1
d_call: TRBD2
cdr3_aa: CASSRDSGLAGRNEQFF
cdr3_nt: TGTGCCAGCTCACGCGACTCGGGACTAGCGGGAAGGAATGAGCAGTTCTTC

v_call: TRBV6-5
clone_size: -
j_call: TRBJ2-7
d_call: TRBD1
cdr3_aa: CASRAATGAYEQYF
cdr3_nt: TGTGCCAGCAGAGCTGCGACAGGGGCGTACGAGCAGTACTTC

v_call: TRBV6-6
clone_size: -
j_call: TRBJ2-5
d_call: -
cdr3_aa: CASSYSRGAPETQYF
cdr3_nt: TGTGCCAGCAGTTACTCCCGGGGGGCGCCGGAGACCCAGTACTTC

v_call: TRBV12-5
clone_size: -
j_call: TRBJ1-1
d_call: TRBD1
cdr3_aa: CASGPGQGGRTEAFF
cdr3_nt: TGTGCTAGTGGCCCCGGACAGGGAGGACGGACTGAAGCTTTCTTT

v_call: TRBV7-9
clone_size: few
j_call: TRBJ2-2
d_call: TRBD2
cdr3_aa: CASSPLGRAGGELFF
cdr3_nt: TGTGCCAGCAGCCCATTAGGGAGGGCCGGCGGGGAGCTGTTTTTT

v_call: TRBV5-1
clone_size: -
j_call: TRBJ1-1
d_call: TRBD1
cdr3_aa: CASSLGTGDINAEAFF
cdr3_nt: TGCGCCAGCAGCTTGGGGACAGGGGACATCAACGCTGAAGCTTTCTTT

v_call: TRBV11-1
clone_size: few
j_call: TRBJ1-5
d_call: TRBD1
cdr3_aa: CASSLERTGRNQPQHF
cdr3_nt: TGTGCCAGCAGCTTAGAGAGGACAGGCCGCAATCAGCCCCAGCATTTT

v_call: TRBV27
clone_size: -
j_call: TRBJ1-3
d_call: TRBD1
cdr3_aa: CASSTLPGQGRGNTIYF
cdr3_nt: TGTGCCAGCAGTACTCTTCCCGGACAGGGCCGAGGAAACACCATATATTTT